The 24 T cell receptor beta chains below were found in one sample sequenced in a study of cytomegalovirus exposure and HLA in healthy donors. The protocol was immunoSEQ multiplex PCR, while the TCRdb copy is restricted to in-frame clones and leaves out a portion. The profile shows more than 110,000 clones, around 85% of them singletons. Input material: PBMCs. Every receptor here comes from a man aged 18 to 29 in good health and CMV-seronegative.

This clone occurred once. The V and J genes are TRBV7-9 and TRBJ2-2, with D tentatively TRBD1 (7 bases). Germline CDR1 is SEHNR and CDR2 is FQNEAQ (reference sequence). The CDR3 is 15 residues long. V was pared by 4 bases and J by 7 bases, with 16 bases between. The CDR3 here is CASSWGDSRGGELFF. CDR3 DNA sequence: TGTGCCAGCAGCTGGGGGGACAGTCGTGGCGGGGAGCTGTTTTTT.

The chain uses TRBV7-2 and TRBJ2-7; TRBD1 matches at 12 bases. CDR3 length: 19 amino acids. V lost 4 bases, J lost 5 bases, and 18 bases stayed unmatched. Germline assignment: CDR1 SGHTA and CDR2 FQGNSA. Here the CDR3 DNA reads TGTGCCAGCAGCTCAGGGACAGGGGGCTTTCGAGATCGTTGGGACGAGCAGTACTTC. It specifies CASSSGTGGFRDRWDEQYF.

The rearrangement joins TRBV5-1 to TRBJ1-1; D gene unclear. This CDR3 spans 18 amino acids. Per the germline V gene, CDR1 is SGHRS and CDR2 is YFSETQ. V lost 4 bases and J lost 1, with 23 bases in between. The CDR3 sequence is CASSPGPVRVLGNTEAFF. For the CDR3, the DNA is TGCGCCAGCAGCCCTGGGCCTGTACGCGTACTCGGGAACACTGAAGCTTTCTTT.

This chain joins TRBV9 and TRBJ2-1; 9 bases line up with TRBD2. Germline CDR1 SGDLS, CDR2 YYNGEE. The V gene end was trimmed by 4 bases and the J gene end by 5 bases; junction bases not matched to a gene: 10. The CDR3 runs 16 residues. CDR3 bases: TGTGCCAGCAGCTTACTGAGCGGGGGGCCGGACAATGAGCAGTTCTTC. Translated, it gives CASSLLSGGPDNEQFF.

This chain joins TRBV10-3 and TRBJ2-7; D is undetermined. The CDR3 has 13 amino acids. Trimming left V 7 bases short and J 4 bases short, with 14 bases between. Germline assignment: CDR1 ENHRY and CDR2 SYGVKD. The CDR3 loop is CAITTLPGYEQYF. The CDR3 DNA reads as TGTGCCATCACTACCCTCCCAGGATACGAGCAGTACTTC.

The chain carries TRBV27 and TRBJ1-2; D not certain. The CDR3 sequence is 13 residues long. The germline CDR1 and CDR2 sequences are MNHEY and SMNVEV (reference sequence). Trimming removed 5 bases at V and 4 bases at J, with 11 bases between. The CDR3 sequence is CASSLGVSYGYTF. The CDR3 coding sequence is TGTGCCAGCAGTCTCGGGGTTAGCTATGGCTACACCTTC.

The rearrangement uses TRBV18 and TRBJ2-1; D perhaps matches TRBD2 (6 bases). The CDR3 totals 17 residues. Germline CDR1 KGHSH, CDR2 LQKENI. V shed 2 bases and J shed 2 bases, with 16 bases lying between them. The CDR3 DNA reads TGTGCCAGCTCACCAAAGGAGGGCCAGGTGGCCTACAATGAGCAGTTCTTC. Amino acids: CASSPKEGQVAYNEQFF.

This clone appeared once. This chain uses TRBV28 with TRBJ2-7, with no clear D. The CDR3 contains 16 residues. Germline assignment: CDR1 MDHEN and CDR2 SYDVKM. V shed 6 bases and J shed 2 bases, with 20 bases lying between them. This CDR3 reads CASSLVNFYAPYEQYF. In nucleotides, the CDR3 is TGTGCCAGCAGCCTCGTCAATTTTTACGCGCCCTACGAGCAGTACTTC. Together with reference TRBV28 and TRBJ2-7, the CDR3 gives the full variable domain: DVKVTQSSRYLVKRTGEKVFLECVQDMDHENMFWYRQDPGLGLRLIYFSYDVKMKEKGDIPEGYSVSREKKERFSLILESASTNQTSMYLCASSLVNFYAPYEQYFGPGTRLTVT.

This clone was counted only a few times. Other DNA sequences in this sample translate to the same CDR3. The rearrangement links TRBV2 to TRBJ1-1, with D unclear. The CDR3 runs 13 residues. Germline values: CDR1 SNHLY, CDR2 FYNNEI. The germline V and J ends were trimmed by 4 bases and 0 bases, with 6 bases remaining between them. In nucleotides, the CDR3 is TGTGCCAGCAGTGTCGGGGTGAACACTGAAGCTTTCTTT. Its protein product is CASSVGVNTEAFF.

This clone was detected once. The chain carries TRBV7-9 and TRBJ1-2; tentative D call: TRBD1 (5 bases). The CDR3 is 14 residues long. With 5 bases removed from V and 7 bases from J, the gap between germline ends came to 17 bases. The germline CDR1 and CDR2 sequences are SEHNR and FQNEAQ (reference sequence). The CDR3 DNA sequence: TGTGCCAGCAGCAATCCCAGGGAAGGGGCTGGCTACACCTTC. Translated: CASSNPREGAGYTF.

The CDR3 reads CASIPQGREGYTF. In DNA form, the CDR3 reads TGTGCCAGCATTCCTCAGGGGCGAGAAGGCTACACCTTC. The chain has TRBV2 and TRBJ1-2, with D maybe TRBD1 (6 bases). This CDR3 is 13 amino acids long. V was pared by 7 bases and J by 8 bases, with 17 bases between. The germline V gene encodes CDR1 SNHLY and CDR2 FYNNEI.

This clone was seen once. The chain combines TRBV2 with TRBJ1-3; 9 bases agree with TRBD1. This CDR3 contains 17 residues. From germline, CDR1 is SNHLY and CDR2 FYNNEI. V dropped 5 bases and J dropped 3; count of bases not matched to a gene: 11. The CDR3: CASSSKGQGDIGNTIYF. The CDR3 region has the DNA TGTGCCAGCAGTTCTAAGGGACAGGGAGATATTGGAAACACCATATATTTT.

V is TRBV2 and J is TRBJ2-2; 12 bases are shared with TRBD2. Germline V gives CDR1 SNHLY, CDR2 FYNNEI. The CDR3 runs to 17 residues. J was trimmed by 2 bases and V by 5 bases; bases with no gene match: 6. The CDR3 DNA reads as TGTGCCAGCAGTAACAAACTAGCGGGGGGAAACACCGGGGAGCTGTTTTTT. Its translation is CASSNKLAGGNTGELFF.

Of note for this clone: The same CDR3 is also encoded by other DNA sequences in this sample. This chain's CDR3 is CASSQDRGIDQPQHF. The CDR3 nucleotides are TGTGCCAGCAGTCAAGACAGGGGGATAGATCAGCCCCAGCATTTT. The V gene is TRBV28, the J gene TRBJ1-5, with 9 bases that match TRBD1. The CDR3 sequence is 15 residues long. Trimming cost V 5 bases and J 5 bases; bases outside gene matches: 7. Germline V CDR1 and CDR2: MDHEN, SYDVKM.

The sample holds one count of this clone. This sequence joins TRBV9 and TRBJ2-1; TRBD2 matches 7 bases. The CDR3 has 18 residues. V was pared by 0 bases and J by 1 base, with 10 bases of the junction left unmatched. CDR1 and CDR2 from the germline V gene are SGDLS and YYNGEE. The CDR3 bases are TGTGCCAGCAGCGTAGAGTGGACGGCGGGAGTGTCCTACAATGAGCAGTTCTTC. Translating it yields CASSVEWTAGVSYNEQFF.

V usage is TRBV25-1 and J usage is TRBJ2-7; TRBD2 matches at 7 bases. The junction had 9 bases not matched to a gene; V was cut back by 6 bases and J by 10 bases. Germline loops: CDR1 MGHDK, CDR2 SYGVNS. This CDR3 is built from 12 residues. The CDR3 here is CASRTPGGIQYF. DNA for the CDR3: TGTGCCAGCAGAACCCCGGGGGGAATCCAGTACTTC.

In this sample, this clone turned up a few times. This rearrangement joins TRBV6-6 to TRBJ1-2; D not certain. This CDR3 is built from 13 residues. V was cut by 11 bases and J by 6 bases, with 19 bases left in between. Germline values: CDR1 MNHNY, CDR2 SVGAGI (reference sequence). For the CDR3, the DNA is TGTGCCTCGTCCCTGATGGGTCGGGATGGCTACACCTTC. The encoded protein is CASSLMGRDGYTF.

The chain has TRBV19 and TRBJ2-3; 7 bases fit TRBD2. The CDR3 is 15 residues long. The V gene end was trimmed by 7 bases and the J gene end by 4 bases; junction bases not matched to a gene: 11. CDR1 LNHDA and CDR2 SQIVND come from the germline V gene (reference sequence). The CDR3 DNA is TGTGCCAGTAATCGCGGGACTAAAGCCTCAGATACGCAGTATTTT. Translation: CASNRGTKASDTQYF.

This chain joins TRBV27 and TRBJ2-3, with a weak D call TRBD2 (6 bases). Germline CDR1 reads MNHEY; CDR2 reads SMNVEV (reference sequence). V was shortened by 5 bases and J by 2 bases, with 14 bases between the two germline ends. There are 15 residues in the CDR3. This CDR3 reads CASSRGLPPTDTQYF. CDR3 sequence (DNA): TGTGCCAGCAGTAGGGGACTCCCCCCCACAGATACGCAGTATTTT.

The rearrangement links TRBV30 to TRBJ2-7; 10 positions agree with TRBD1. The CDR3 contains 14 residues. With V trimmed by 2 bases and J by 10 bases, 11 bases remained unmatched. The germline gives CDR1 GTSNPN, CDR2 SVGIG (reference sequence). The CDR3 is CAWSLTGTGVSQYF. In nucleotides, the CDR3 is TGTGCCTGGAGTTTAACCGGGACAGGGGTTTCTCAGTACTTC.

The chain joins TRBV2 to TRBJ2-3; 7 bases line up with TRBD2. Germline V CDR1 and CDR2: SNHLY, FYNNEI. This CDR3 is built from 14 residues. Germline trimming cut 8 bases from V and 8 bases from J; bases unmatched to any gene: 13. The CDR3 region is CASGGERGGVTQYF. The DNA for the CDR3 is TGTGCCAGCGGCGGGGAGCGGGGAGGGGTTACGCAGTATTTT.

This chain uses TRBV28 with TRBJ1-2, with 8 bases that match TRBD1. CDR1 is MDHEN and CDR2 is SYDVKM in the germline V gene. The trim removed 4 bases at V and 7 bases at J, leaving 5 bases unmatched. The CDR3 is made up of 13 amino acids. CDR3 nucleotide sequence: TGTGCCAGCAGTTCAGGGGGCGCGGGTGGCTACACCTTC. Translating it yields CASSSGGAGGYTF.

This sequence joins TRBV19 and TRBJ2-7; no firm D call. Germline values: CDR1 LNHDA, CDR2 SQIVND (reference sequence). The CDR3 is 14 amino acids. V was pared by 3 bases and J by 3 bases, with 12 bases between. CDR3 loop: CASSIGSAYYEQYF. CDR3 DNA sequence: TGTGCCAGTAGTATTGGAAGCGCGTACTACGAGCAGTACTTC.

The genes are TRBV19 and TRBJ1-2, with D perhaps TRBD1 (6 bases). The CDR3 covers 17 residues. The ends were cut back, 6 bases at V and 4 bases at J, with 24 bases in the middle. The germline CDR1 and CDR2 sequences are LNHDA and SQIVND (reference sequence). The CDR3 is CASSPPQTGYRSYGYTF. The CDR3 DNA is TGTGCCAGTAGCCCCCCTCAAACAGGGTATAGATCCTATGGCTACACCTTC.